The clone carrying this T cell receptor (beta chain) was counted many times. Germline V lookup: CDR1 SGHDN, CDR2 FVKESK. This CDR3 is built from 14 residues. V lost 1 base to trimming and J lost 0 bases, with 7 bases between them. This sample stems from a study of HIV-infected patients and healthy controls. Approximately 510 ng RNA was reverse transcribed with alpha and beta constant-region primers. Using multiplexing indices, alpha and beta chain libraries were generated apart by chain-specific third strand synthesis. Using its own MiXCR run on the 5' RACE reads, TCRdb lists one record per CDR3 protein. This sample has 5,000 or so distinct CDR3 sequences, with approximately 8.2% found just once. No cell fractionation was done, so the repertoire covers all unsorted peripheral blood T cells.

This receptor was obtained from an adult with HIV infection. This specimen was blood, taken before antiretroviral therapy. The chain links TRBV14 to TRBJ2-7, with no clear D. The CDR3: CASSQGRASYEQYF. The CDR3 DNA reads TGTGCCAGCAGCCAAGGTAGGGCCTCCTACGAGCAGTACTTC.